The 25 T cell receptor beta chains reported below all come from one sample, sequenced in a study of blood T cells in healthy people across ages. Using a J-beta primer mix together with a sample-barcoded 5' primer, a second PCR was run for roughly 6 to 12 cycles. Using its own MiXCR run on the 5' RACE reads, TCRdb lists one record per CDR3 protein. The sample lists about 800,000 distinct CDR3 sequences, about 62% occurring once. Sequencing was done on a sample of blood. These receptors originate from a man between 25 and 39 years old in good health.

The rearrangement links TRBV7-6 to TRBJ2-3; D not resolved. The CDR3 spans 14 residues. Trimming pared 5 bases from V and 1 base from J, leaving 10 bases between. Germline V CDR1 and CDR2: SGHVS, FNYEAQ. DNA of the CDR3: TGTGCCAGCAGCAGAAACACGCGCACAGATACGCAGTATTTT. It encodes CASSRNTRTDTQYF.

On this clonotype itself: Possible read error: a much larger clone is one base away. The V gene is TRBV20-1, the J gene TRBJ1-2, with TRBD1 identical over 8 bases. The ends lost 6 bases at V and 9 bases at J; junction bases unmatched: 6. This CDR3 has 11 residues. Germline V lookup: CDR1 DFQATT, CDR2 SNEGSKA (reference sequence). As DNA, the CDR3 is TGCAGTGCCCAGGGGGCCGGTAGCTACACCTTC. This translates into CSAQGAGSYTF.

V is TRBV6-2 or TRBV6-3 and J is TRBJ1-2; TRBD1 is a possible D gene (5 bases). Germline V gene sequence: CDR1 MNHEY, CDR2 SVGEGT. Trimming left V 6 bases short and J 3 bases short, with 11 bases between. The CDR3 contains 13 residues. The CDR3 loop is CASSRGHDYGYTF. The CDR3, as DNA: TGTGCCAGCAGCCGAGGACATGACTATGGCTACACCTTC.

This sequence joins TRBV13 and TRBJ1-2, with TRBD1 matching 7 bases. The germline V gene has CDR1 PRHDT and CDR2 FYEKMQ (reference sequence). J lost 4 bases, V lost 4 bases, and 6 bases had no gene match. The CDR3 totals 14 residues. The CDR3 DNA sequence: TGTGCCAGCAGCTCGACAGGGCCCCGCTATGGCTACACCTTC. This gives the protein CASSSTGPRYGYTF. The full variable domain, completed using reference TRBV13 and TRBJ1-2, is AAGVIQSPRHLIKEKRETATLKCYPIPRHDTVYWYQQGPGQDPQFLISFYEKMQSDKGSIPDRFSAQQFSDYHSELNMSSLELGDSALYFCASSSTGPRYGYTFGSGTRLTVV.

This chain links TRBV7-3 with TRBJ2-7, with 7 bases matching TRBD2. The junction had 9 bases not matched to a gene; V was cut back by 5 bases and J by 5 bases. Per germline, CDR1 SGHTA and CDR2 FQGTGA. This CDR3 comprises 14 residues. CDR3 nucleotides: TGTGCCAGCAGCCTACTGGGAGGGGCGGACGAGCAGTACTTC. This encodes CASSLLGGADEQYF.

In this sample, this clonotype turned up many times. The chain joins TRBV29-1 to TRBJ2-1; 8 bases align to TRBD2. The CDR3 totals 11 residues. Unmatched junction bases numbered 8, after V lost 7 bases and J lost 12 bases. The germline gives CDR1 SQVTM, CDR2 ANQGSEA. The CDR3 reads CSAESGTRQFF. The CDR3, as DNA: TGCAGCGCCGAATCCGGGACTAGGCAGTTCTTC.

J is TRBJ2-7 and V is TRBV7-9; TRBD1 agrees at 7 bases. Looked up from germline, CDR1 is SEHNR and CDR2 is FQNEAQ (reference sequence). This CDR3 is built from 14 residues. Trimming cost V 2 bases and J 1 base; bases outside gene matches: 2. The CDR3, as DNA: TGTGCCAGCAGCTTAATGGACAGGTCCTACGAGCAGTACTTC. The encoded protein is CASSLMDRSYEQYF.

V gene TRBV20-1 combines with J gene TRBJ2-3, with 8 bases matching TRBD1. Germline V gene lookup returns CDR1 DFQATT and CDR2 SNEGSKA (reference sequence). Trimming cost V 2 bases and J 2 bases; bases outside gene matches: 6. This CDR3 has 15 amino acids. This CDR3 reads CSARPGQVFTDTQYF. The CDR3 DNA is TGCAGTGCTAGACCGGGACAGGTCTTCACAGATACGCAGTATTTT.

The chain employs TRBV10-3 and TRBJ2-3, with 7 bases aligning to TRBD2. The CDR3 contains 14 residues. Unmatched junction bases numbered 13, after V lost 10 bases and J lost 6 bases. CDR1 ENHRY and CDR2 SYGVKD come from the germline V gene. In DNA, the CDR3 is TGTGCCACGGGGGGACTCCATAACGGGGATACGCAGTATTTT. Translation: CATGGLHNGDTQYF.

The CDR3 spells CASSKGGPLYNEQFF. In nucleotides, the CDR3 is TGTGCCAGCAGCAAAGGGGGCCCTCTGTACAATGAGCAGTTCTTC. V is TRBV21-1 and J is TRBJ2-1; whether TRBD2, the table's D call, matches the DNA was not checked. TRBV21-1 is a pseudogene. The CDR3 covers 15 residues.

The rearrangement joins TRBV5-6 to TRBJ1-1, with TRBD1 as a possible D gene (6 bases). Germline values: CDR1 SGHDT, CDR2 YYEEEE. The CDR3 has 14 amino acids. Between the trimmed V and J ends, which lost 4 bases and 4 bases, there was a span of 14 bases. DNA for the CDR3: TGTGCCAGCAGCCTCGGGACAACCTTCACTGAAGCTTTCTTT. It encodes CASSLGTTFTEAFF.

The chain couples TRBV6-6 to TRBJ2-5, with D perhaps matching TRBD2 (6 bases). The J call may be in error: the DNA end matches TRBJ2-7 better. The germline CDR1 and CDR2 sequences are MNHNY and SVGAGI (reference sequence). The CDR3 extends over 13 amino acids. In DNA form, the CDR3 reads TGTGCCAGCGGCGGGGCCTCCTGGGGCGAGCAGTACTTC. Amino acids: CASGGASWGEQYF.

Only a few counts were recorded for this clonotype. This chain uses TRBV6-5 with TRBJ2-5, with 11 bases identical to TRBD1. TRBJ2-7 explains the end of the DNA better; the J call may be wrong. The CDR3 has 13 residues. In germline, CDR1 is MNHEY, CDR2 SVGAGI. CDR3 amino acids: CASSYGTGGEQYF. The CDR3 nucleotides are TGTGCCAGCAGTTACGGGACAGGGGGCGAGCAGTACTTC.

V gene TRBV20-1 combines with J gene TRBJ2-7; TRBD2 might be the D (6 bases). V lost 1 base to trimming and J lost 4 bases, with 11 bases between them. This CDR3 is built from 13 residues. Germline CDR1 reads DFQATT; CDR2 reads SNEGSKA (reference sequence). CDR3 DNA sequence: TGCAGTGCTAGAGCCGGGACTTTTTACGAGCAGTACTTC. It specifies CSARAGTFYEQYF.

This clonotype has more than one count but fewer than ten. The chain has TRBV4-2 and TRBJ2-4; D unresolved. V lost 1 base and J lost 1, with 11 bases in between. Looked up from germline, CDR1 is LGHNA and CDR2 is YNFKEQ. This CDR3 contains 16 residues. The CDR3 DNA reads as TGTGCCAGCAGCCAAGTATTACCTGGGGCCAAAAACATTCAGTACTTC. Amino acids: CASSQVLPGAKNIQYF.

The genes are TRBV12-3 or TRBV12-4 and TRBJ2-1, with TRBD1 as a possible D gene (5 bases). CDR3 size: 15 residues. V lost 5 bases, J lost 5 bases, and 16 bases lay in between. The CDR3 sequence: CASSQSRVLDNEQFF. The DNA of the CDR3 is TGTGCCAGCAGTCAAAGCAGGGTCCTGGACAATGAGCAGTTCTTC.

The chain employs TRBV7-2 and TRBJ2-5; D is uncertain. From germline, CDR1 is SGHTA and CDR2 FQGNSA. This CDR3 is 13 amino acids long. The V and J ends lost 5 bases and 5 bases respectively, with 12 bases between them. CDR3 residues: CASSPPPSETQYF. The DNA of the CDR3 is TGTGCCAGCAGCCCCCCGCCAAGCGAGACCCAGTACTTC.

Notes on this clonotype: The junction shows a germline mismatch at one end, possibly a read error. The CDR3 reads CACSPRGGAEAFF. The CDR3 bases are TGTGCCTGCAGCCCAAGAGGTGGGGCTGAAGCTTTCTTT. This chain connects TRBV7-2 to TRBJ1-1; D gene uncertain. The CDR3 sequence is 13 residues long. The germline V gene has CDR1 SGHTA and CDR2 FQGNSA.

Regarding this clonotype: This may stem from a read error, because a much larger clone lies one nucleotide away. V and J are TRBV7-3 and TRBJ1-2; no firm D call. V shed 5 bases and J shed 4 bases, with 11 bases lying between them. The germline V gene has CDR1 SGHTA and CDR2 FQGTGA. The CDR3 loop spans 13 amino acids. CDR3 bases: TGTGCCAGCAGCCGAGGACCCCGCTATGGCTACACCTTC. Translated, it gives CASSRGPRYGYTF.

This chain uses TRBV14 with TRBJ2-3; D gene unclear. This CDR3 region has 16 residues. With 1 base removed from V and 4 bases from J, the gap between germline ends came to 15 bases. Germline CDR1 reads SGHDN; CDR2 reads FVKESK. CDR3 sequence reads: CASSQAFGPTSDTQYF. In DNA, the CDR3 is TGTGCCAGCAGCCAAGCCTTCGGACCCACCTCAGATACGCAGTATTTT.

This chain joins TRBV6-5 and TRBJ2-5; D might be TRBD1 or TRBD2, each matching 5 bases. CDR1 and CDR2 from the germline V gene are MNHEY and SVGAGI. CDR3 length equals 14 residues. Deletions cut 2 bases from V and 3 bases from J, with 10 bases between. The CDR3 DNA follows: TGTGCCAGCAGTTACCCGGGGCGCAAAGAGACCCAGTACTTC. This gives the protein CASSYPGRKETQYF.

This clonotype showed up just once. V and J are TRBV7-9 and TRBJ2-1; a weak D match, TRBD2 (5 bases). The CDR3 totals 15 residues. V was pared by 1 base and J by 4 bases, with 11 bases between. Germline assignment: CDR1 SEHNR and CDR2 FQNEAQ (reference sequence). The chain's CDR3 is CASSLVTPGYNEQFF. DNA for the CDR3: TGTGCCAGCAGCTTAGTTACCCCGGGATACAATGAGCAGTTCTTC.

This chain connects TRBV20-1 to TRBJ2-3; D call uncertain. Germline V CDR1 and CDR2: DFQATT, SNEGSKA (reference sequence). Trimming stripped 5 bases from V and 0 bases from J, with 6 bases between. The CDR3 contains 12 residues. CDR3: CSAEPSTDTQYF. In nucleotides, the CDR3 is TGCAGTGCTGAGCCCAGCACAGATACGCAGTATTTT.

Comment on this clonotype: A much larger clone is a single base away; this may be a read error. The chain has TRBV11-2 and TRBJ2-1; D unclear. This CDR3 has 14 residues. CDR1 is SGHAT and CDR2 is FQNNGV in the germline V gene. In DNA form, the CDR3 reads TGTGCCAGCAGCCGACCACCGGACGCAAATGGGCAGTTCTTC. Protein: CASSRPPDANGQFF.

V and J are TRBV4-2 and TRBJ1-5; D is ambiguous. V dropped 1 base and J dropped 1 base, with 8 bases sitting between them. The CDR3 is made up of 15 amino acids. Germline values: CDR1 LGHNA, CDR2 YNFKEQ. CDR3 in amino acids: CASSQGRWSNQPQHF. CDR3 DNA: TGTGCCAGCAGCCAAGGAAGGTGGAGCAATCAGCCCCAGCATTTT.